This T cell receptor beta chain emerged from a study of T cells in Graves' hyperthyroidism and ophthalmopathy. Exclusions: uncontrolled infection, other autoimmune disease, pregnancy, lactation. Diagnoses used clinical symptoms, serum thyroxine and TRAb, thyroid ultrasound and orbital computed tomography. The CDR3 runs 11 residues. V shed 8 bases and J shed 8 bases, with 12 bases lying between them. Per germline, CDR1 MDHEN and CDR2 SYDVKM. Study-level results: Most thyroid clonotypes with frequency above 0.001 were detected in blood.

In the case of this clonotype: Its target is unknown.

The TCR beta CDR3 regions underwent amplification using RNA transcripts as the source. The HTBI set primed first-round TCR CDR3 RT-PCR. TCRdb reprocessed the multiplex PCR reads via MiXCR and lists one record per CDR3 protein. The sample contains over 300,000 distinct CDR3 sequences, approximately 15% of which appear only once. The chain combines TRBV28 with TRBJ1-1; D unresolved. The sample taken for sequencing was blood. The sequence was collected from a woman aged 55-70 years with Graves' hyperthyroidism. In DNA form, the CDR3 reads TGTGCCAGCGTGGGTGGGTTGGAAGCTTTCTTT. Its protein is CASVGGLEAFF.